The 21 T cell receptor beta chains in this list originate from one sample, sequenced in a study of CXCR3-negative and CXCR3-positive naive CD8 T cells. The TRB cDNA libraries were prepared by 5' RACE with UMI labels. Using the 5' RACE reads, TCRdb records one entry per CDR3 protein without DNA. The table lists about 62,000 distinct CDR3 sequences. Sequenced sample: naive CXCR3- CD8+ T cells from blood. The subset: CD45RO-CCR7+CD27+CD95- naive CD8+ T cells lacking CXCR3 (TNR3-). Receptor source: a human donor in good health. Some clones in this sample may be carry-over from other donors' samples.

The gene calls are TRBV29-1 and TRBJ2-1; checking the TCRdb D call of TRBD2 is not possible without DNA. This CDR3 contains 11 residues. Germline CDR1 SQVTM, CDR2 ANQGSEA. This CDR3 reads CSGGGELSQFF.

The chain has TRBV4-3 and TRBJ2-7; TCRdb picks TRBD1, but there is no DNA to check that call. The V gene's germline CDR1 is LGHNA and CDR2 YSLEER. CDR3 length equals 14 residues. The CDR3 protein is CASSQGQGVYEQYF.

The chain is built from TRBV7-6 and TRBJ1-1; absent DNA, TCRdb's TRBD1 call cannot be checked. This CDR3 is 15 amino acids long. CDR1 is SGHVS, CDR2 FNYEAQ, per germline. This CDR3 reads CATPRCLYRDTEAFF.

The chain employs TRBV29-1 and TRBJ2-1; without DNA, the TCRdb call of TRBD2 cannot be checked. Germline CDR1 reads SQVTM; CDR2 reads ANQGSEA. CDR3 length: 13 residues. CDR3 residues: CSVGLAGSNEQFF.

The rearrangement uses TRBV9 and TRBJ2-5; TCRdb's D call, TRBD2, is unchecked because there is no DNA. The CDR3 runs to 15 residues. Germline V CDR1 and CDR2: SGDLS, YYNGEE. The CDR3 loop is CASSVGTSGTETQYF.

The chain is built from TRBV29-1 and TRBJ1-2. The germline gives CDR1 SQVTM, CDR2 ANQGSEA. This CDR3 contains 14 residues. This CDR3 reads CSATDLRGNYGYTF.

The chain combines TRBV7-9 with TRBJ2-7; the TCRdb D gene call, TRBD1, has no DNA to confirm it. Looked up from germline, CDR1 is SEHNR and CDR2 is FQNEAQ (reference sequence). The CDR3 extends over 15 amino acids. The CDR3 loop reads CASSSQSTGIYEQYF.

The gene calls are TRBV7-9 and TRBJ1-2; TCRdb lists TRBD1, though no DNA is available to test this call. Germline V CDR1 and CDR2: SEHNR, FQNEAQ (reference sequence). This CDR3 is 15 amino acids long. The CDR3: CASSLGGQGAYGYTF. The full variable domain, in which reference TRBV7-9 and TRBJ1-2 provide the parts outside the CDR3, is DTGVSQNPRHKITKRGQNVTFRCDPISEHNRLYWYRQTLGQGPEFLTYFQNEAQLEKSRLLSDRFSAERPKGSFSTLEIQRTEQGDSAMYLCASSLGGQGAYGYTFGSGTRLTVV.

The chain employs TRBV29-1 and TRBJ2-7. Germline CDR1 and CDR2: SQVTM and ANQGSEA. The CDR3 runs 13 residues. This CDR3 is CSVDPGNPYEQYF.

The V call is TRBV5-1, the J call TRBJ2-4; TCRdb's D call, TRBD1, is unchecked because there is no DNA. Germline CDR1 and CDR2: SGHRS and YFSETQ. This CDR3 is 15 amino acids long. The chain's CDR3 is CASSLRADGGNIQYF.

The V and J genes are TRBV13 and TRBJ1-6. The CDR3 length is 18 residues. Germline CDR1 and CDR2: PRHDT and FYEKMQ (reference sequence). The CDR3: CASSLGEGKPNSISPLHF. The full variable domain, rest sourced from reference TRBV13 and TRBJ1-6, is AAGVIQSPRHLIKEKRETATLKCYPIPRHDTVYWYQQGPGQDPQFLISFYEKMQSDKGSIPDRFSAQQFSDYHSELNMSSLELGDSALYFCASSLGEGKPNSISPLHFGNGTRLTVT.

The chain employs TRBV7-9 and TRBJ1-2. Germline V gives CDR1 SEHNR, CDR2 FQNEAQ (reference sequence). This CDR3 has 13 residues. This CDR3 reads CASSDGPYYGYTF.

The chain couples TRBV19 to TRBJ2-7; TCRdb's D call of TRBD1 is untestable without DNA. Germline V gene data show CDR1 as LNHDA and CDR2 as SQIVND (reference sequence). This CDR3 comprises 20 residues. The CDR3: CASSIFGSILATGDAYEQYF.

V is TRBV4-2 and J is TRBJ1-2; checking the TCRdb D call of TRBD1 is not possible without DNA. Germline V CDR1 and CDR2: LGHNA, YNFKEQ. CDR3 length: 16 amino acids. The chain's CDR3 is CASSQDRGTGSYGYTF.

The chain links TRBV29-1 to TRBJ2-1; checking the TCRdb D call of TRBD2 is not possible without DNA. Germline CDR1 SQVTM, CDR2 ANQGSEA. CDR3 length equals 14 residues. The CDR3 spells CSVERAGVENEQFF.

This rearrangement joins TRBV5-1 to TRBJ2-1; without DNA, the TCRdb call of TRBD1 cannot be checked. The germline CDR1 and CDR2 sequences are SGHRS and YFSETQ. This CDR3 is 18 amino acids long. The CDR3 reads CASSKTGMGWEAYNEQFF.

The V and J genes are TRBV20-1 and TRBJ2-7; TCRdb's D call, TRBD1, is unchecked because there is no DNA. Germline CDR1 DFQATT, CDR2 SNEGSKA (reference sequence). The CDR3 is 17 residues long. CDR3 in amino acids: CSARVPISTVGYYEQYF.

J is TRBJ2-6 and V is TRBV11-2; as DNA is missing, the TRBD1 call by TCRdb cannot be tested. CDR1 is SGHAT and CDR2 is FQNNGV in the germline V gene. The CDR3 is made up of 18 amino acids. The CDR3: CASSLPGQGDSGANVLTF. Filled out from reference TRBV11-2 and TRBJ2-6, the complete variable domain reads EAGVAQSPRYKIIEKRQSVAFWCNPISGHATLYWYQQILGQGPKLLIQFQNNGVVDDSQLPKDRFSAERLKGVDSTLKIQPAKLEDSAVYLCASSLPGQGDSGANVLTFGAGSRLTVL.

The genes are TRBV20-1 and TRBJ1-6; TCRdb picks TRBD1, but there is no DNA to check that call. CDR3 length: 16 residues. The germline gives CDR1 DFQATT, CDR2 SNEGSKA (reference sequence). CDR3: CSARDPQVGAGSPLHF.

The chain links TRBV28 to TRBJ2-7; checking the TCRdb D call of TRBD1 is not possible without DNA. CDR1 is MDHEN, CDR2 SYDVKM, per germline. This CDR3 is built from 14 residues. CDR3 amino acids: CASSVRGASYEQYF.

The chain links TRBV9 to TRBJ2-2. The germline V gene encodes CDR1 SGDLS and CDR2 YYNGEE. CDR3 length: 11 residues. The CDR3 region is CASSALGELFF.